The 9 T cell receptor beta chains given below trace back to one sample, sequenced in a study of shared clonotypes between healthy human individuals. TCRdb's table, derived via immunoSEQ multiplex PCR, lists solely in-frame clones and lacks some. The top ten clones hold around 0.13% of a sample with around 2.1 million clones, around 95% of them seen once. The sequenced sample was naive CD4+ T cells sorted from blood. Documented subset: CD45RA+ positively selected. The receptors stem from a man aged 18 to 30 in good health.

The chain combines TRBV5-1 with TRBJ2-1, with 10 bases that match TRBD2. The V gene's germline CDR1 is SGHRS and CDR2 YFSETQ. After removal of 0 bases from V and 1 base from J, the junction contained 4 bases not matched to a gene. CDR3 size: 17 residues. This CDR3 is CASSLGTSGVSYNEQFF. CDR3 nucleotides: TGCGCCAGCAGCTTGGGGACTAGCGGAGTTTCCTACAATGAGCAGTTCTTC.

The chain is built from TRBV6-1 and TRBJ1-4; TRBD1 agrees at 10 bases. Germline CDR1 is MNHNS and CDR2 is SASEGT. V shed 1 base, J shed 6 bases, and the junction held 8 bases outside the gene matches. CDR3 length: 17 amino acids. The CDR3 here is CASSEEGWGTGDEKLFF. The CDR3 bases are TGTGCCAGCAGTGAAGAAGGATGGGGGACAGGGGATGAAAAACTGTTTTTT.

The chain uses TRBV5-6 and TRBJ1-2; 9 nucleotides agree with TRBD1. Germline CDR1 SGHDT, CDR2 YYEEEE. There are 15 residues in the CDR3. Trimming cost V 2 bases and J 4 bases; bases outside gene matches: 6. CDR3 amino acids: CASSFRTGVIYGYTF. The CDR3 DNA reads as TGTGCCAGCAGCTTTCGGACAGGGGTAATCTATGGCTACACCTTC.

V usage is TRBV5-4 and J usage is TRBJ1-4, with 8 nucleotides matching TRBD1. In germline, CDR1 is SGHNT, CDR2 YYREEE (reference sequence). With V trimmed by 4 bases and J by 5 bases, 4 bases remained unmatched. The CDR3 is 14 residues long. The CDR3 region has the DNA TGTGCCAGCAGCCCCACAGGGGGGAATGAAAAACTGTTTTTT. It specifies CASSPTGGNEKLFF. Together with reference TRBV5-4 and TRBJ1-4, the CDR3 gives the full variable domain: ETGVTQSPTHLIKTRGQQVTLRCSSQSGHNTVSWYQQALGQGPQFIFQYYREEENGRGNFPPRFSGLQFPNYSSELNVNALELDDSALYLCASSPTGGNEKLFFGSGTQLSVL.

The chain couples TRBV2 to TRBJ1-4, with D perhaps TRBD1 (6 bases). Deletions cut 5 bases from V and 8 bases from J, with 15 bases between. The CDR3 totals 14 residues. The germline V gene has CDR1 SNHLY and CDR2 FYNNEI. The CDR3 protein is CASSFAGVGEKLFF. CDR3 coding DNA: TGTGCCAGCAGTTTCGCAGGGGTTGGAGAAAAACTGTTTTTT.

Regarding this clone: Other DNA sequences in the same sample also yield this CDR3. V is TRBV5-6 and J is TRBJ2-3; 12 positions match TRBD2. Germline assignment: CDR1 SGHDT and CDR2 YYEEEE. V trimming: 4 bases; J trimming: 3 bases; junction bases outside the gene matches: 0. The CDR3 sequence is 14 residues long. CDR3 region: CASSLAGGTDTQYF. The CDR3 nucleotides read TGTGCCAGCAGCCTAGCGGGAGGGACAGATACGCAGTATTTT.

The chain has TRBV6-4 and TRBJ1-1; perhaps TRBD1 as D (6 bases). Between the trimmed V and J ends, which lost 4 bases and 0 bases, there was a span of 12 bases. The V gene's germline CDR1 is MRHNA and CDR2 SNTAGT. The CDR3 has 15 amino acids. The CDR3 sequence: CASSAEGEMNTEAFF. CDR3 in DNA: TGTGCCAGCAGTGCCGAGGGGGAGATGAACACTGAAGCTTTCTTT.

The CDR3 loop reads CASSLEGAYGYTF. CDR3 bases: TGTGCCAGCAGCCTTGAGGGCGCCTATGGCTACACCTTC. The genes are TRBV7-2 and TRBJ1-2, with D unclear. Germline values: CDR1 SGHTA, CDR2 FQGNSA. The CDR3 sequence is 13 residues long. V shed 5 bases and J shed 4 bases, with 11 bases lying between them.

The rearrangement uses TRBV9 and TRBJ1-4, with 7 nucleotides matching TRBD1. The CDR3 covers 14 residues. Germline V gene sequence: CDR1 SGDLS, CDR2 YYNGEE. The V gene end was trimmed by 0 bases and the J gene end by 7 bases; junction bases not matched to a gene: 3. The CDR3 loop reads CASSVGTGFEKLFF. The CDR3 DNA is TGTGCCAGCAGCGTAGGGACAGGTTTTGAAAAACTGTTTTTT.